The 17 T cell receptor beta chains in this list originate from one sample, sequenced in a study of T cells after yellow fever vaccination. From the 5' RACE reads, TCRdb called clonotypes with MiXCR, one entry per CDR3 protein. The sample gives a few hundred thousand distinct CDR3 sequences, approximately 8% of which show up once; approximately 15% is in the top ten. Sequenced material: PBMCs, taken more than 40 days after the first yellow fever vaccination. These receptors were taken from a man between 18 and 35 years old who received the YFV17D yellow fever vaccine.

This clonotype was seen a handful of times. The rearrangement links TRBV5-4 to TRBJ2-3; 9 bases are shared with TRBD1. The CDR3 has 16 residues. Germline loops: CDR1 SGHNT, CDR2 YYREEE (reference sequence). V shed 3 bases, J shed 4 bases, and the junction held 9 bases outside the gene matches. DNA for the CDR3: TGTGCCAGCAGCTGGCCCGGACAGGGGAGCGCAGATACGCAGTATTTT. Amino acids: CASSWPGQGSADTQYF.

This clonotype was detected ten times or more. The rearrangement joins TRBV11-1 to TRBJ2-3; D gene uncertain. Germline V CDR1 and CDR2: SGHAT, FQDESV (reference sequence). Trimming removed 5 bases at V and 1 base at J, with 7 bases between. This CDR3 has 13 amino acids. CDR3 sequence reads: CASSRVGTDTQYF. Here the CDR3 DNA reads TGTGCCAGCAGCCGGGTGGGCACAGATACGCAGTATTTT.

The chain is built from TRBV4-1 and TRBJ2-1, with D possibly being TRBD1 or TRBD2 (5 bases each). The CDR3 is 15 amino acids. V lost 0 bases, J lost 7 bases, and 13 bases lay in between. Germline CDR1 MGHRA, CDR2 YSYEKL. The DNA for the CDR3 is TGCGCCAGCAGCCAAGAGGGTTACGAGGGGAATGAGCAGTTCTTC. Encoded protein: CASSQEGYEGNEQFF.

This clonotype was seen more than once but under ten times. V and J are TRBV20-1 and TRBJ2-7; 9 positions agree with TRBD2. Germline-derived CDR1 and CDR2 are DFQATT and SNEGSKA (reference sequence). Trimming cost V 5 bases and J 2 bases; bases outside gene matches: 4. The CDR3 totals 13 residues. The CDR3 is CSAEIAGAYEQYV. The DNA for the CDR3 is TGCAGTGCTGAGATAGCGGGGGCCTACGAGCAGTACGTC.

The V call is TRBV6-5, the J call TRBJ2-7; 7 nucleotides line up with TRBD1. The trim removed 4 bases at V and 3 bases at J, leaving 12 bases unmatched. CDR1 is MNHEY, CDR2 SVGAGI, per germline. This CDR3 has 16 residues. The CDR3 loop is CASSSTGQEWNYEQYV. The CDR3 coding sequence is TGTGCCAGCAGTTCCACCGGACAGGAATGGAACTACGAGCAGTACGTC.

The sample holds a few counts of this clonotype. The genes are TRBV7-2 and TRBJ1-2; the D is unclear. V lost 5 bases, J lost 3 bases, and 10 bases lay in between. Per germline, CDR1 SGHTA and CDR2 FQGNSA. The CDR3 length is 13 residues. Here the CDR3 DNA reads TGTGCCAGCAGCGGAGCCGGGTACTATGGCTACACCTTC. It yields the protein CASSGAGYYGYTF.

This clonotype was counted between two and nine times. The chain uses TRBV19 and TRBJ2-5; 8 bases map to TRBD1. V was pared by 4 bases and J by 0 bases, with 7 bases of the junction left unmatched. This CDR3 is built from 16 residues. Germline V gives CDR1 LNHDA, CDR2 SQIVND (reference sequence). The CDR3 nucleotides read TGTGCCAGTAGTACACCGGGACAGGCGTACCAAGAGACCCAGTACTTC. Protein: CASSTPGQAYQETQYF.

This clonotype was detected many times. The chain uses TRBV5-6 and TRBJ2-3; TRBD1 might be the D (6 bases). This CDR3 is built from 14 residues. V was clipped by 7 bases and J by 6 bases, with 18 bases between them. Germline loops: CDR1 SGHDT, CDR2 YYEEEE. In nucleotides, the CDR3 is TGTGCCAGCTATCCACAGGGTCATTTGGATACGCAGTATTTT. Amino acid sequence: CASYPQGHLDTQYF.

This clonotype was picked up many times. V is TRBV7-2 and J is TRBJ2-1; no clear D. The germline gives CDR1 SGHTA, CDR2 FQGNSA. Trimming stripped 2 bases from V and 4 bases from J, with 6 bases between. The length of the CDR3 is 13 residues. The CDR3 loop reads CASSLSAYNEQFF. The CDR3, as DNA: TGTGCCAGCAGCTTAAGTGCGTACAATGAGCAGTTCTTC.

This clonotype has only a few counts. V and J are TRBV6-1 and TRBJ2-4; TRBD2 aligns across 12 bases. The CDR3 consists of 16 residues. From germline, CDR1 is MNHNS and CDR2 SASEGT. With 5 bases clipped from V and 6 bases from J, the junction kept 8 bases outside the gene matches. The DNA for the CDR3 is TGTGCCAGCAGTAAACTAGCGGGGGGCCGCGGAAACATTCAGTACTTC. Amino acids: CASSKLAGGRGNIQYF.

V and J are TRBV27 and TRBJ1-6; the D is unclear. Deletions cut 4 bases from V and 10 bases from J, with 8 bases between. The length of the CDR3 is 12 residues. The germline V gene has CDR1 MNHEY and CDR2 SMNVEV (reference sequence). Here the CDR3 reads CASSSATSPLHF. As DNA, the CDR3 is TGTGCCAGCAGTTCGGCCACCTCACCCCTCCACTTT.

This clonotype was recorded a few times. The chain's CDR3 is CASKTSGGETQYF. The CDR3 bases are TGTGCCAGCAAAACATCAGGGGGCGAGACCCAGTACTTC. The chain employs TRBV6-1 and TRBJ2-5; 8 bases match TRBD1. With V trimmed by 7 bases and J by 5 bases, 6 bases remained unmatched. CDR1 MNHNS and CDR2 SASEGT come from the germline V gene. There are 13 residues in the CDR3.

This sequence joins TRBV12-3 or TRBV12-4 and TRBJ2-3, with D perhaps given as TRBD1 or TRBD2 (6 bases each). The CDR3 sequence is 14 residues long. V lost 7 bases, J lost 5 bases, and 16 bases lay in between. The chain's CDR3 is CASTLGGGQDTQYF. The CDR3 bases are TGTGCCAGCACCCTAGGAGGGGGGCAAGATACGCAGTATTTT.

The chain combines TRBV18 with TRBJ2-1; D ambiguous. CDR1 is KGHSH, CDR2 LQKENI, per germline. CDR3 size: 21 residues. Trimming removed 2 bases at V and 6 bases at J, with 32 bases between. Written as DNA, the CDR3 is TGTGCCAGCTCACCATTCATCCTTTCCGATCCGGGCCTCCGATCCCCCAATGAGCAGTTCTTC. Translated, it gives CASSPFILSDPGLRSPNEQFF.

This clonotype was recorded a few times. The chain links TRBV4-3 to TRBJ2-3; 7 bases fit TRBD2. The trim removed 5 bases at V and 3 bases at J, leaving 11 bases unmatched. There are 16 residues in the CDR3. CDR1 and CDR2 from the germline V gene are LGHNA and YSLEER. CDR3 sequence (DNA): TGCGCCAGCAGCGAAAGGGTAGGGCGGGGGACAGATACGCAGTATTTT. Protein sequence: CASSERVGRGTDTQYF.

This clonotype was recorded a few times. The genes are TRBV5-1 and TRBJ1-2; D is ambiguous. This CDR3 has 15 amino acids. Trimming left V 2 bases short and J 0 bases short, with 11 bases between. In germline, CDR1 is SGHRS, CDR2 YFSETQ. The CDR3 region has the DNA TGCGCCAGCAGCTTTCTGCCCGAAACTAACTATGGCTACACCTTC. It yields the protein CASSFLPETNYGYTF.

The table lists this clonotype with many counts. The rearrangement uses TRBV12-3 or TRBV12-4 and TRBJ2-3, with D unclear. The CDR3 covers 12 residues. The V end lost 6 bases, the J end lost 6 bases, and 10 bases lay between the germline ends. CDR3 sequence (DNA): TGTGCCAGCAGAGATACTGGGGATACGCAGTATTTT. Its protein is CASRDTGDTQYF.